This is a list of T cell receptor beta chains from one sample in a study of OX40 agonist ivuxolimab in advanced cancers. TCRdb keeps only in-frame clones here, not all; method: immunoSEQ multiplex PCR. Of 90,000 or so clones in the sample, about 93% were seen once. The sequencing used CD4+ or CD8+ T cells sorted from blood, collected in a trial of the OX40 agonist ivuxolimab. Receptors were obtained from an adult with an advanced solid tumor such as melanoma, head and neck, liver or kidney cancer. Each CDR3 is given with its conserved first and last residue. Each record gives: D gene, V gene, clone size, CDR3 protein. A D gene is named only where the DNA matches it firmly. Rows may omit the clone size; those that give it use once, few, many or a size class.

>TRBD2|TRBV5-1|NA
CASSSEAGVNEQFF
>NA|TRBV5-4|NA
CASSLGGQGRNNEQFF
>TRBD2|TRBV5-1|NA
CASSIGTSTPDTQYF
>NA|TRBV6-5|NA
CASSYLEGPQHF
>NA|TRBV7-8|NA
CASSAVYEQYF
>TRBD1|TRBV2|NA
CASSERDSYEQYF
>NA|TRBV6-1|NA
CASTEGRGQPQHF
>NA|TRBV2|NA
CATQMGFGNEQFF
>TRBD2|TRBV5-4|NA
CASSLGGLAGSVDIQYF
>NA|TRBV5-4|NA
CASSLRQLANTGELFF
>TRBD1|TRBV19|once
CASTPVVGQENYNEQFF
>TRBD1|TRBV18|NA
CASSPGQGNLREEQYF
>TRBD1|TRBV4-1|NA
CASSQEDRGTGELFF
>TRBD2|TRBV5-1|NA
CASSPGASGSYEQYF
>NA|TRBV30|NA
CAWGERRETQYF
>NA|TRBV5-1|NA
CASSPMTENTEAFF
>TRBD2|TRBV28|NA
CASSGLAGGEAREQYF
>NA|TRBV6-5|NA
CASSFTYNYSGNTIYF
>TRBD1|TRBV10-3|NA
CAISPTGIYEQYF
>NA|TRBV27|NA
CASSLSNQPQHF
>TRBD2|TRBV18|NA
CASSWTSGSLDEQFF
>NA|TRBV2|NA
CASSALPGGNQPQHF
>TRBD1|TRBV9|NA
CASSVEAGGRTGELFF
>TRBD2|TRBV5-1|NA
CASSLDATSGSRQFF
>TRBD1|TRBV18|NA
CASSTYDRGATEAFF
>NA|TRBV19|NA
CATKPGVASYEQYF
>NA|TRBV5-6|NA
CASSRNEKLFF
>NA|TRBV2|NA
CASKLNQPQHF
>NA|TRBV29-1|NA
CSVPQGSRNTQYF
>NA|TRBV25-1|NA
CASSPATGELFF
>NA|TRBV27|NA
CASSVTFNYGYTF
>TRBD2|TRBV4-1|NA
CASSQDWSGRLDEQFF
>NA|TRBV9|NA
CASSVAGGGATYEQYF
>NA|TRBV18|NA
CASSPQGGGRNIQYF
>NA|TRBV6-5|NA
CASSIQRALDF
>TRBD2|TRBV6-5|NA
CASRSGLAGLYEQYF
>NA|TRBV15|NA
CATSRAGRYNEKLFF
>NA|TRBV2|NA
CASQQGTPPLHF
>NA|TRBV2|NA
CASGGSYNEQFF
>NA|TRBV5-1|NA
CASSFQPQETQYF
>NA|TRBV7-3|NA
CASSLGQALWWPQHF
>NA|TRBV4-3|NA
CASSQDRDKNEKLFF
>NA|TRBV7-9|once
CASSLGGAPTDTQYF
>NA|TRBV28|few
CASSLGGHTDTQYF
>NA|TRBV30|NA
CAWSVFSSYTSSGNTIYF
>TRBD2|TRBV2|NA
CASSGLAGGVRVDTQYF
>NA|TRBV6-5|once
CASSPGTSPNKQYF
>NA|TRBV6-5|once
CASSYPGTQTQYF
>NA|TRBV15|NA
CATRPSSTDTQYF
>TRBD2|TRBV29-1|NA
CSVSLSGTYNEQFF
>NA|TRBV5-1|NA
CASSSQETQYF
>TRBD2|TRBV16|NA
CASSPGRATGELFF
>NA|TRBV11-2|NA
CASSLGAGVVTDTQYF
>TRBD2|TRBV4-1|NA
CASSQESSGSSYEQYF
>TRBD2|TRBV10-3|NA
CAIALAGGTEQFF
>NA|TRBV6-1|NA
CASSEGGGRTEAFF
>NA|TRBV11-2|NA
CASSNDPQETQYF
>TRBD1|TRBV19|NA
CASSGTGNPGELFF
>TRBD2|TRBV6-1|NA
CASSERFTGLAGPDTQYF